Sequencing of this T cell receptor beta chain was carried out in a study (dated 2022 in TCRdb). Survey-level sequencing on the immunoSEQ platform was used to profile TCR beta chain repertoires. Per the source publication's procedure: Repertoire diversity was measured with the inverse Simpson index, and CDR3 amino acid length spectratypes and V-J pairing frequencies were compared. TCR beta CDR3 sequences were matched against VDJdb to annotate clonotypes specific to SARS-CoV-2, CMV, influenza A and EBV. In TCRdb, the immuneACCESS table is reduced to in-frame sequences with V and J assigned. These tables do not hold every clone; where another copy was compared, an unresolved V gene accounts for under half, and the others remain unexplained. V and J calls and clone size are copied from that table; D and trimming were computed from the DNA. The sample table shows under 90,000 clones, and roughly 93% are seen once. Clones ranked in the top ten supply around 4.6% of the sample.

V is pruned by 4 bases and J by 2 bases, leaving 7 bases of the junction without a gene match. The germline V gene gives CDR1 as SGHRS and CDR2 as YFSETQ. Counted from cysteine to phenylalanine, this CDR3 has 16 amino acids. The only DNA kept is the CDR3, 48 bases in frame from the first base. This clone has just a few counts. Its target antigen remains unknown. Within one base of it there is no much larger clone, and no base qualities were kept. PBMCs were isolated from peripheral blood, and TCR beta sequencing was performed on genomic DNA from unsorted PBMCs. Overall study results and their limits: According to the authors, more investigation is needed, including longitudinal sampling and evaluation of a control group.

Sequenced material: PBMCs. The V and J segments used are TRBV5-1 and TRBJ2-3; 10 bases in the middle match TRBD1. This TCR was recovered from a man in his forties with rheumatoid arthritis. The CDR3 has the sequence CASSPRTGGFTDTQYF. The DNA sequence is as follows: TGCGCCAGCAGCCCTAGGACAGGGGGTTTCACAGATACGCAGTATTTT.